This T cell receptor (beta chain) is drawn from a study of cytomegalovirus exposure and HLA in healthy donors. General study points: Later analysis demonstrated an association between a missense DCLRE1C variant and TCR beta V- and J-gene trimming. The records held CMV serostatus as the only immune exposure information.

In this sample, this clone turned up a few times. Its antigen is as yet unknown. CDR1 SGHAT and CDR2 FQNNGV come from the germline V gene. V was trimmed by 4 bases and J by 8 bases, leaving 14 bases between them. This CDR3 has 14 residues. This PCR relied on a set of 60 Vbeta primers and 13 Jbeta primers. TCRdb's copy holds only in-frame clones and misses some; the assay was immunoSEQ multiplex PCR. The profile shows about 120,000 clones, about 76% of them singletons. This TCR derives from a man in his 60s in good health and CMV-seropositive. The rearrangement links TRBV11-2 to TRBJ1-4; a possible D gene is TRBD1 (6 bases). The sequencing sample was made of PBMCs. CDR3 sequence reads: CASSSLRGREKLFF. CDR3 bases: TGTGCCAGCAGCTCTCTGAGGGGGAGAGAAAAACTGTTTTTT.